This T cell receptor beta chain was recovered during a study of beta chain features in type 1 diabetes. This clone was seen a few times. Its antigen is not known. The study's findings and limits: Possible PCR preference for shorter templates applied equally to patients and controls. Shorter TCRB CDR3s, moderately but significantly so, were found in Type 1 diabetes patients in all four CD4+ subsets. cDNA-based reads could over-represent cells with high TCR expression. Whether HLA type influences TCRB rearrangement remained unresolved here.

Of the isolated RNA, all was reverse transcribed, and so the sequenced material was expressed TCRB transcripts. Measured with immunoSEQ multiplex PCR; TCRdb has only the in-frame clones, and not every one. The table lists roughly 150,000 clones, around 8% of them singletons, with roughly 0.97% in the top ten. Central memory, naive, regulatory and stem cell-like memory CD4+ cells were sorted by CD45RO/CCR7/CD25/CD127/CD95/CD27. Germline V lookup: CDR1 KGHSH, CDR2 LQKENI. The CDR3 is 14 amino acids. Deletions cut 8 bases from V and 4 bases from J, with 14 bases between. The rearrangement joins TRBV18 to TRBJ1-4; no reliable D call. The receptor comes from a middle-aged woman with type 1 diabetes. Material for sequencing was central memory CD4+ T cells from blood. In nucleotides, the CDR3 is TGTGCCAGCATGCGGGGAAGGAATAATGAAAAACTGTTTTTT. It is translated as CASMRGRNNEKLFF.